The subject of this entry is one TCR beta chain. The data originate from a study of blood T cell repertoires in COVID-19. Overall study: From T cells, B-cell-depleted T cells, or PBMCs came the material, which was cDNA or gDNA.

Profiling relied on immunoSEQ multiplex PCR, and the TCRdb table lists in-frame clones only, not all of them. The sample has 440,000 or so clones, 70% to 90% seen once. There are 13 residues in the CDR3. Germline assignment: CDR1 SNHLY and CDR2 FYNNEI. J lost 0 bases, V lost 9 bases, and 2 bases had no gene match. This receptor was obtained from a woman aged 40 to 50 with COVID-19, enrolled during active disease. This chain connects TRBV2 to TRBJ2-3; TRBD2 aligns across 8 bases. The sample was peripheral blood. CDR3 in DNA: TGTGCCAGATCTAGCGGGAGCACAGATACGCAGTATTTT. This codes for CARSSGSTDTQYF.